One and the same sample provided the 3 T cell receptor beta chains below, sequenced in a study of T-cell reconstitution after alpha-beta-depleted transplantation in children. Library preparation (for TCRbeta) was performed with unique molecular identifiers. One entry per CDR3 protein, called by TCRdb with MiXCR from the PCR reads. The table lists approximately 290,000 distinct CDR3 sequences, more than 9% of them singletons. The source material was peripheral blood, sampled 180 days after TCRalphabeta/CD19-depleted stem cell transplant. The source is a male patient between 2 and 15 years old who had a stem cell transplant for chronic granulomatous disease, so the T cells may come from the graft donor.

This clonotype has ten or more counts. The rearrangement joins TRBV24-1 to TRBJ2-2; D remains unclear. Trimming removed 4 bases from V and 8 bases from J, with 7 bases in between. Germline V gene sequence: CDR1 KGHDR, CDR2 SFDVKD. The CDR3 totals 12 residues. The CDR3 reads CATSEAVGELFF. In DNA, the CDR3 is TGTGCCACCAGTGAGGCGGTGGGGGAGCTGTTTTTT.

Details on this clonotype: A much larger clone lies one base from this, so it may be a read error. The genes are TRBV7-3 and TRBJ2-2; 9 nucleotides align to TRBD1. Germline CDR1 reads SGHTA; CDR2 reads FQGTGA. The V and J ends lost 5 bases and 6 bases, in that order; junction bases with no gene match: 7. This CDR3 comprises 15 residues. In DNA form, the CDR3 reads TGTGCCAGCAGCGTCCGGACAGGGGCTGCCGGGGAGCTGTTTTTT. The encoded protein is CASSVRTGAAGELFF.

The chain links TRBV9 to TRBJ2-1, with D unclear. The CDR3 is 15 amino acids. The germline CDR1 and CDR2 sequences are SGDLS and YYNGEE. V dropped 0 bases and J dropped 4 bases, with 11 bases sitting between them. CDR3 coding DNA: TGTGCCAGCAGCGTAGGAACGGCCCTATACAATGAGCAGTTCTTC. This gives the protein CASSVGTALYNEQFF.